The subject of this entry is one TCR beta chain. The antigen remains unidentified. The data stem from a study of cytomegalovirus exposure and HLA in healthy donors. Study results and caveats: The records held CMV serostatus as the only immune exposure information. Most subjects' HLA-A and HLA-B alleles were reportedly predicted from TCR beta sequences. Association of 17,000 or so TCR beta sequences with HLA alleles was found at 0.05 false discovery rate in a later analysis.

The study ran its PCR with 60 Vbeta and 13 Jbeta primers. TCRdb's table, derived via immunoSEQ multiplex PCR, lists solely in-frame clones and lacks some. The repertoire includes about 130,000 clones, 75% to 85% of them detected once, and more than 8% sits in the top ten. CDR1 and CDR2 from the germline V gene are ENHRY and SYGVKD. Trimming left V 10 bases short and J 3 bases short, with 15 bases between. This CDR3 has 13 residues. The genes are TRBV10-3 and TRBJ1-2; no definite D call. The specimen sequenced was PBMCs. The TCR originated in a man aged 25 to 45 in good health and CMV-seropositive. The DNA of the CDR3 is TGTGCCACCGGGGTAGGGATCGACTATGGCTACACCTTC. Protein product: CATGVGIDYGYTF.